The following is a T cell receptor beta chain sequence with its context. This record comes from a study of tumor T cells in aggressive B-cell lymphoma. Sequencing was performed with immunoSEQ multiplex PCR; in TCRdb, only in-frame clones are kept and a portion is missing. The data show around 300 clones, roughly nine tenths seen once. The germline V and J ends were trimmed by 5 bases and 1 base, with 14 bases remaining between them. The germline CDR1 and CDR2 sequences are MNHEY and SMNVEV (reference sequence). The CDR3 loop spans 15 amino acids. The chain couples TRBV27 to TRBJ1-1; possibly TRBD1 for D (6 bases). The receptor's source is an adult with diffuse large B cell lymphoma. The sequencing sample was made of tumor tissue. The CDR3 protein is CASSRRGLGNTEAFF. The DNA of the CDR3 is TGTGCCAGCAGTAGGCGGGGGCTGGGGAACACTGAAGCTTTCTTT.